This TCR beta chain was sequenced during a study of human T cells and chemical hapten exposure (dated by TCRdb to the early 2020s). Regarding the research as a whole: The libraries were sequenced as a pool, and the TCR yield per sample differed mostly because of small variations in library volumes within the pool. This study followed changes in the peripheral blood TCR repertoire in vivo during primary and secondary sensitization of alopecia patients to the hapten diphenylcyclopropenone (DPC). Each blood RNA sample was used to sequence both TCR alpha and TCR beta chains. Study-level results and caveats: DPC sensitization did not change the number of TCRs with a frequency above 1 in 1000, and there was no evidence of changes in global repertoire structure. After repeated subsampling, changes were observed in the strength of the expansion versus patch-test correlation and in the threshold at which the correlation became significant.

This clonotype came up a few times. The antigen it binds to is not known. Base qualities are missing; no much larger clone stands one base away. The method behind the library was RACE. The instrument was a NextSeq 500. Library preparation attached unique molecular identifiers to individual cDNA molecules for quantitative, reproducible TCR counting. Regarding the original processing steps: The median number of TCRs per sample was 95,638, ranging from 23,224 to 690,600. V, J and CDR3 annotation of the TCR reads was carried out using the Decombinator software suite. For the PS versus PT1 abundance plots, all samples were subsampled to the same number of TCRs (28,000). TCRs were defined as expanded if absent before sensitization and observed at least eight times at the 2-week time point. TCRdb itself trimmed the public reads at Q25 with fastp, ran MiXCR and retained productive beta chains. When rows share a CDR3 protein, they turn into one entry using the most common DNA and genes. None of the V and J calls come from the authors' own analysis; TCRdb made them. Counted in this sample were over 85,000 distinct CDR3 sequences; approximately 10% of them appeared once. The ten largest clones add up to 2.5% to 3.5% of the sample.

V loses 4 bases at its end and J loses 1 base; junction bases beyond the gene matches: 6. CDR3 length: 16 amino acids, cysteine to phenylalanine. Kept here is only the CDR3 DNA, which spans 48 bases and is read in frame from base 1. Reading the germline V gene (reference sequence) gives CDR1 LNHDA and CDR2 SQIVND. The time point label here, explained by the study, means: healthy volunteer bleed at 2 weeks. Unfractionated whole blood was collected in Tempus Blood RNA tubes, and total RNA was extracted from that blood. Five or six healthy volunteers acted as controls for TCR sequencing and had blood drawn at day 0, 2 weeks and 6 weeks.

The receptor's source is a female donor in good health. Some clones in this sample may be carry-over from other donors' samples. The chain employs TRBV19 and TRBJ2-1, with 8 central nucleotides matching TRBD1. Specimen: whole blood. The DNA sequence is TGTGCCAGTAGTACCGACAGGGGTCGATCCTACAATGAGCAGTTCTTC. Translated, it reads CASSTDRGRSYNEQFF.